This TCR beta chain was captured in a study of cytomegalovirus exposure and HLA in healthy donors. Study-level results: Later analysis demonstrated an association between a missense DCLRE1C variant and TCR beta V- and J-gene trimming.

As concerns this clone: The antigen is undetermined.

The PCR had 60 Vbeta and 13 Jbeta primers. Sequenced by immunoSEQ multiplex PCR; TCRdb stores in-frame clones only, minus some. This table has about 130,000 clones, more than 7.5% appearing once. The CDR3 contains 14 residues. Germline-derived CDR1 and CDR2 are MDHEN and SYDVKM. Trimming took 5 bases from V and 7 from J; bases not matched to a gene: 8. The genes are TRBV28 and TRBJ1-2; 9 bases align to TRBD1. The sequenced sample consisted of PBMCs. This receptor was obtained from a man in his fifties in good health and CMV-seronegative. The CDR3 sequence: CASSVTGGVSGYTF. CDR3 coding DNA: TGTGCCAGCAGTGTCACAGGGGGCGTTTCTGGCTACACCTTC.